These 27 T cell receptor beta chains were sequenced from one sample in a study of CD8 T cells in Susac syndrome (dated by TCRdb to 2018 to 2020). Library preparation employed the immunoSEQ multiplex PCR assay. RNA was extracted using the RNeasy kit, and about 0.45 to 1 ug of the RNA was reverse transcribed with random hexamers. TCRdb handled the public reads itself, with Q25 trimming in fastp and clone calling in MiXCR, and kept productive beta chains. Entries are consolidated by CDR3 protein sequence, retaining the most common genes and DNA. This sample is represented by about 180,000 distinct CDR3 sequences; roughly 94% of them were singletons. 0.085% to 0.1% of the sample rests with the top ten. The sample consisted of CD4+ T cells from PBMCs. Receptor source: a human donor with Susac syndrome.

The rearrangement uses TRBV6-2 or TRBV6-3 and TRBJ1-2; D not certain. This CDR3 has 16 residues. V was pared by 0 bases and J by 0 bases, with 11 bases between. Germline CDR1 is MNHEY and CDR2 is SVGEGT. In nucleotides, the CDR3 is TGTGCCAGCAGTTACTCGACGTACAGTTCTAACTATGGCTACACCTTC. Its protein is CASSYSTYSSNYGYTF.

The chain joins TRBV4-1 to TRBJ1-2; D is undetermined. V lost 1 base and J lost 4, with 13 bases in between. CDR1 and CDR2 (germline): MGHRA, YSYEKL. The CDR3 extends over 15 amino acids. The CDR3 here is CASSQAVWGSYGYTF. The CDR3 DNA reads TGCGCCAGCAGCCAAGCTGTCTGGGGATCCTATGGCTACACCTTC.

The chain recombines TRBV29-1 with TRBJ2-5; D is possibly TRBD1 (6 bases). CDR3 length: 13 amino acids. V was clipped by 6 bases and J by 5 bases, with 16 bases between them. The germline V gene encodes CDR1 SQVTM and CDR2 ANQGSEA. The CDR3 region has the DNA TGCAGCGTGCGGACAGCTACTCTCGAGACCCAGTACTTC. Residues: CSVRTATLETQYF.

This clonotype occurred once. The V and J genes are TRBV23-1 and TRBJ2-3, with unresolved D. TRBV23-1 is labeled an ORF, and its function is uncertain. This CDR3 has 17 amino acids. V lost 4 bases and J lost 0, with 17 bases in between. CDR3 sequence (DNA): TGCGCCAGCAGTCCCCCCGTTGGCCCGAATAGCACAGATACGCAGTATTTT. Translation gives CASSPPVGPNSTDTQYF.

The J gene is TRBJ2-1, the V gene TRBV3-1; tentatively, D is TRBD2 (6 bases). Germline CDR1 reads LGHDT; CDR2 reads YNNKEL (reference sequence). The V gene lost 1 base and the J gene lost 8 bases, with 15 bases spanning the gap. The CDR3 runs 15 residues. In DNA form, the CDR3 reads TGTGCCAGCAGCCAAGGGGTGGGACTCTCCGATGAGCAGTTCTTC. Translated, it gives CASSQGVGLSDEQFF.

The rearrangement links TRBV28 to TRBJ1-2; D may be TRBD1 (6 bases). Looked up from germline, CDR1 is MDHEN and CDR2 is SYDVKM. Deletions cut 4 bases from V and 3 bases from J, with 12 bases between. The length of the CDR3 is 14 residues. CDR3 nucleotide sequence: TGTGCCAGCAGTTCCCGGGCAGGGGACTATGGCTACACCTTC. This sequence encodes CASSSRAGDYGYTF.

This clonotype was recorded only once. The rearrangement joins TRBV3-1 to TRBJ2-2; no clear D. Germline-derived CDR1 and CDR2 are LGHDT and YNNKEL (reference sequence). The CDR3 is made up of 15 amino acids. Trimming shortened V by 0 bases and J by 5 bases, and 10 bases separated the two germline ends. The chain's CDR3 is CASSQDSSGTGELFF. The CDR3 DNA reads as TGTGCCAGCAGCCAAGATAGTTCAGGTACCGGGGAGCTGTTTTTT.

The genes are TRBV7-9 and TRBJ2-1; no firm D call. Trimming pared 5 bases from V and 8 bases from J, leaving 13 bases between. CDR1 and CDR2 from the germline V gene are SEHNR and FQNEAQ (reference sequence). The CDR3 has 13 amino acids. The CDR3 nucleotides are TGTGCCAGCAGCCCGCCAGGTCCGTATGAGCAGTTCTTC. This codes for CASSPPGPYEQFF.

A remark on this clonotype: At one end, the junction sequence differs from germline, possibly due to a read error. The chain is built from TRBV24-1 and TRBJ2-1; 13 positions agree with TRBD2. In germline, CDR1 is KGHDR, CDR2 SFDVKD. The CDR3 runs 16 residues. The CDR3 DNA reads as TGTGCCACCAGTGATTGGGGACTAGCGGGATACATTGAGCAGTTCTTC. Translated: CATSDWGLAGYIEQFF.

The chain links TRBV28 to TRBJ2-1, with 11 bases identical to TRBD1. Germline V CDR1 and CDR2: MDHEN, SYDVKM. Unmatched junction bases numbered 4, after V lost 2 bases and J lost 7 bases. This CDR3 spans 15 amino acids. The CDR3 region is CASSLRDRGGNEQFF. The CDR3 coding sequence is TGTGCCAGCAGTTTAAGGGACAGGGGGGGGAATGAGCAGTTCTTC.

This chain links TRBV4-1 with TRBJ2-7; 8 bases fit TRBD2. The germline gives CDR1 MGHRA, CDR2 YSYEKL. The length of the CDR3 is 14 residues. Germline trimming cut 2 bases from V and 5 bases from J; bases unmatched to any gene: 5. CDR3 nucleotide sequence: TGCGCCAGCAGCCAACCAGCGGGAGTCCACGAGCAGTACTTC. Encoded protein: CASSQPAGVHEQYF.

This chain joins TRBV30 and TRBJ1-6, with D uncertain. V lost 5 bases to trimming and J lost 2 bases, with 13 bases between them. Germline lookup yields CDR1 GTSNPN and CDR2 SVGIG (reference sequence). The CDR3 is 15 amino acids. CDR3 nucleotides: TGTGCCTGGGGCGCCGGGGTCGCCTATAATTCACCCCTCCACTTT. This translates into CAWGAGVAYNSPLHF.

The genes are TRBV15 and TRBJ2-6; tentatively, D is TRBD2 (5 bases). V gave up 0 bases and J gave up 2 bases, with 8 bases separating them. The CDR3 has 16 amino acids. The germline CDR1 and CDR2 sequences are LNHNV and YYDKDF (reference sequence). CDR3 amino acids: CATSRDGGAGANVLTF. CDR3 DNA sequence: TGTGCCACCAGCAGAGACGGAGGCGCTGGGGCCAACGTCCTGACTTTC.

V usage is TRBV6-2 or TRBV6-3 and J usage is TRBJ1-2, with D unclear. The germline gives CDR1 MNHEY, CDR2 SVGEGT. The CDR3 has 15 residues. Trimming cost V 0 bases and J 0 bases, with 8 bases left between them. DNA of the CDR3: TGTGCCAGCAGTTACTCCTCCGGAACTAACTATGGCTACACCTTC. The encoded protein is CASSYSSGTNYGYTF.

This chain joins TRBV12-3 or TRBV12-4 and TRBJ2-1; 14 bases map to TRBD2. V shed 7 bases, J shed 2 bases, and the junction held 4 bases outside the gene matches. This CDR3 has 16 amino acids. The CDR3 nucleotides read TGTGCCAGCACCGGGACTAGCGGGGGCACCTACAATGAGCAGTTCTTC. This sequence encodes CASTGTSGGTYNEQFF.

V usage is TRBV10-3 and J usage is TRBJ2-1; 10 bases fit TRBD2. The CDR3 loop spans 14 amino acids. Germline CDR1 is ENHRY and CDR2 is SYGVKD. Losses at the gene ends were 11 bases for V and 9 bases for J; bases not matched to a gene: 13. The CDR3 DNA sequence: TGTGCCGCCCGCCGGGCTAGCGGGAGCGGTGAGCAGTTCTTC. Protein product: CAARRASGSGEQFF.

This clonotype was detected only once. The J gene is TRBJ1-5, the V gene TRBV3-1, with a possible D match to TRBD1 (6 bases). The germline V gene encodes CDR1 LGHDT and CDR2 YNNKEL (reference sequence). The CDR3 is made up of 20 amino acids. The V end was cut by 3 bases, the J end by 6 bases, with 30 bases between. The CDR3: CASSHKRGRTGAQGGQPQHF. CDR3 nucleotide sequence: TGTGCCAGCAGCCACAAAAGAGGTAGGACGGGGGCCCAAGGAGGTCAGCCCCAGCATTTT.

The rearrangement links TRBV4-1 to TRBJ1-2, with unresolved D. Germline V CDR1 and CDR2: MGHRA, YSYEKL. Trimming shortened V by 0 bases and J by 8 bases, and 10 bases separated the two germline ends. This CDR3 has 13 amino acids. DNA of the CDR3: TGCGCCAGCAGCCAAGAAAAGGGTTACGGCTACACCTTC. Its translation: CASSQEKGYGYTF.

The V and J genes are TRBV20-1 and TRBJ1-6, with TRBD1 matching over 8 bases. Germline CDR1 DFQATT, CDR2 SNEGSKA (reference sequence). The junction had 8 bases not matched to a gene; V was cut back by 0 bases and J by 10 bases. The CDR3 totals 15 residues. CDR3 in amino acids: CSAREGGQVRSPLHF. The CDR3 DNA sequence: TGCAGTGCTAGAGAGGGGGGACAGGTCCGATCACCCCTCCACTTT.

V gene TRBV20-1 combines with J gene TRBJ1-5; tentatively, D is TRBD1 (6 bases). The CDR3 has 13 amino acids. Germline V gene sequence: CDR1 DFQATT, CDR2 SNEGSKA (reference sequence). With 5 bases removed from V and 2 bases from J, the gap between germline ends came to 10 bases. In DNA, the CDR3 is TGCAGTGCTGGGAACAGGGGCAATCAGCCCCAGCATTTT. Amino acids: CSAGNRGNQPQHF.

The V and J genes are TRBV7-6 and TRBJ2-2; D not resolved. CDR1 SGHVS and CDR2 FNYEAQ come from the germline V gene. The germline V and J ends were trimmed by 4 bases and 1 base, with 7 bases remaining between them. The CDR3 has 14 residues. CDR3 sequence: CASSSYRNTGELFF. CDR3 bases: TGTGCCAGCAGCTCCTATCGGAACACCGGGGAGCTGTTTTTT. The full variable domain, with the rest looked up from reference TRBV7-6 and TRBJ2-2, is GAGVSQSPRYKVTKRGQDVALRCDPISGHVSLYWYRQALGQGPEFLTYFNYEAQQDKSGLPNDRFSAERPEGSISTLTIQRTEQRDSAMYRCASSSYRNTGELFFGEGSRLTVL.

CDR3 amino acids: CASSLAQGDEQFF. The CDR3 nucleotides read TGTGCCAGTAGCTTGGCACAGGGAGACGAGCAGTTCTTC. The rearrangement links TRBV19 to TRBJ2-1, with D possibly TRBD1 on 6 matching bases. V lost 6 bases, J lost 10 bases, and 16 bases lay in between. The germline CDR1 and CDR2 sequences are LNHDA and SQIVND (reference sequence). The CDR3 is 13 amino acids.

The chain recombines TRBV29-1 with TRBJ2-3; perhaps TRBD1 as D (5 bases). V gave up 3 bases and J gave up 1 base, with 11 bases separating them. The CDR3 is 14 residues long. Germline V CDR1 and CDR2: SQVTM, ANQGSEA. The CDR3 protein is CSVEKGLRTDTQYF. The CDR3 region has the DNA TGCAGCGTTGAGAAGGGGCTGCGCACAGATACGCAGTATTTT.

The chain has TRBV5-1 and TRBJ1-4; no definite D call. Trimming left V 0 bases short and J 5 bases short, with 8 bases between. Looked up from germline, CDR1 is SGHRS and CDR2 is YFSETQ. The CDR3 runs to 14 residues. DNA of the CDR3: TGCGCCAGCAGCTTGGTGTCGGGGAATGAAAAACTGTTTTTT. Protein sequence: CASSLVSGNEKLFF.

This clonotype was counted a single time. The genes are TRBV20-1 and TRBJ1-5; unclear D gene. CDR3 size: 17 residues. V lost 0 bases and J 0 bases, leaving 15 bases between the germline ends. Germline CDR1 DFQATT, CDR2 SNEGSKA (reference sequence). The CDR3 region is CSARDLVERYSNQPQHF. CDR3 DNA sequence: TGCAGTGCTAGAGATCTGGTAGAGAGATATAGCAATCAGCCCCAGCATTTT.

This clonotype was seen once. The rearrangement uses TRBV9 and TRBJ1-3, with D unclear. V was shortened by 7 bases and J by 4 bases, with 18 bases between the two germline ends. The CDR3 is 15 residues long. Germline-derived CDR1 and CDR2 are SGDLS and YYNGEE. The CDR3 reads CASRKDTSLGNTIYF. The CDR3 DNA sequence: TGTGCCAGCCGCAAGGATACCTCCCTGGGAAACACCATATATTTT.

The chain has TRBV4-1 and TRBJ1-2, with D hard to call. The germline V gene encodes CDR1 MGHRA and CDR2 YSYEKL. With 1 base removed from V and 8 bases from J, the gap between germline ends came to 8 bases. The CDR3 loop spans 12 amino acids. For the CDR3, the DNA is TGCGCCAGCAGCCAAGGAGACAAGGGCTACACCTTC. Translated, it gives CASSQGDKGYTF.